This TCR beta chain was documented in a study of blood T cell repertoires in COVID-19. From germline, CDR1 is LGHDT and CDR2 YNNKEL (reference sequence). The CDR3 extends over 17 amino acids. V lost 4 bases to trimming and J lost 1 base, with 17 bases between them. Per the study methods: Researchers report that nucleated cell counts were estimated from reference gene primer amplification. The data were produced by immunoSEQ multiplex PCR, yet TCRdb's version contains in-frame clones alone and is incomplete. From that table come the V and J calls and clone size; the DNA was used to work out D and trimming. The table shows 250,000 to 300,000 clones, with around 81% occurring only once.

The clonotype originates from a woman aged 60-75 years with active or convalescent COVID-19. This chain uses TRBV3-1 (or the pseudogene TRBV3-2) with TRBJ2-1; possible D gene TRBD2, 5 bases. The sequenced material came from peripheral blood. For the CDR3, the DNA is TGTGCCAGCAGCCCCGAGGGCAAACCGAGATCCTACAATGAGCAGTTCTTC. Amino acids: CASSPEGKPRSYNEQFF.